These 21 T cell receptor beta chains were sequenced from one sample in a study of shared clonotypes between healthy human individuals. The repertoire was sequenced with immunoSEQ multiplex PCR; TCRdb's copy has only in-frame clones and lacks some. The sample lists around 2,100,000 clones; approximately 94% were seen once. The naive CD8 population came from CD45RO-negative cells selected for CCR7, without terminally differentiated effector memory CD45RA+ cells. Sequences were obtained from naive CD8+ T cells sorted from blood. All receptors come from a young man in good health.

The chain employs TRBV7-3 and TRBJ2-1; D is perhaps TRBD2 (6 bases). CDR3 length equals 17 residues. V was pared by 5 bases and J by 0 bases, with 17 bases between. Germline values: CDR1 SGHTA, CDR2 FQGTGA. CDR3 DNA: TGTGCCAGCAGCCAGGGAGGCGGTCCCAGCTCCTACAATGAGCAGTTCTTC. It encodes CASSQGGGPSSYNEQFF. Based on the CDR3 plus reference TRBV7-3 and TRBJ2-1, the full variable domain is GAGVSQTPSNKVTEKGKYVELRCDPISGHTALYWYRQSLGQGPEFLIYFQGTGAADDSGLPNDRFFAVRPEGSVSTLKIQRTERGDSAVYLCASSQGGGPSSYNEQFFGPGTRLTVL.

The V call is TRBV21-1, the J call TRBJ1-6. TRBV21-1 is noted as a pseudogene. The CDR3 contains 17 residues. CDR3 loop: CASTRKQKDRDDSPLHF. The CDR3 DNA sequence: TGTGCCAGCACCCGCAAACAGAAGGATAGGGATGATTCACCCCTCCACTTT.

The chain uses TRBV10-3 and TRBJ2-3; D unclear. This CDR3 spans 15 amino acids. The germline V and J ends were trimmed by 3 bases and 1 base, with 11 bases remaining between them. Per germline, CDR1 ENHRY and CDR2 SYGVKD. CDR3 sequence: CAISEKAFGTDTQYF. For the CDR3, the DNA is TGTGCCATCAGTGAAAAGGCTTTTGGCACAGATACGCAGTATTTT.

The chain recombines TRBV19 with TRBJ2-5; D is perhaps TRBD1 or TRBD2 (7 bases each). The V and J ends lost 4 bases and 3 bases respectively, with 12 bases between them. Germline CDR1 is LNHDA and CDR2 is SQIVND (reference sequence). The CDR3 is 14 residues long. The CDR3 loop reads CASSKAGGEETQYF. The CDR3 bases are TGTGCCAGTAGTAAGGCAGGGGGGGAAGAGACCCAGTACTTC. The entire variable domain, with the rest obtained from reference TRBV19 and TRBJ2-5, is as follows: DGGITQSPKYLFRKEGQNVTLSCEQNLNHDAMYWYRQDPGQGLRLIYYSQIVNDFQKGDIAEGYSVSREKKESFPLTVTSAQKNPTAFYLCASSKAGGEETQYFGPGTRLLVL.

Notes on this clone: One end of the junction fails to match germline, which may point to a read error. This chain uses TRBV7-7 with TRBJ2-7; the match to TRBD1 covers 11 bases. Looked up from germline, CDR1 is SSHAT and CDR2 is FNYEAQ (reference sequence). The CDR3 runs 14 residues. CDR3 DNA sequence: TGTGCTAGCAGCGTCGGACAGGGGGCTTACGAGCAGTACTTC. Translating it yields CASSVGQGAYEQYF.

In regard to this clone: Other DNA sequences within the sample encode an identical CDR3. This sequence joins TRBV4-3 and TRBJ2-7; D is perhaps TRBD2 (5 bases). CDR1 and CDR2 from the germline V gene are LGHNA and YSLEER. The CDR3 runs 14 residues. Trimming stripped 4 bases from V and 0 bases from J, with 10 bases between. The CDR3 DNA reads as TGCGCCAGCAGCCCCGGGGTCGGCTCCTACGAGCAGTACTTC. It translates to CASSPGVGSYEQYF.

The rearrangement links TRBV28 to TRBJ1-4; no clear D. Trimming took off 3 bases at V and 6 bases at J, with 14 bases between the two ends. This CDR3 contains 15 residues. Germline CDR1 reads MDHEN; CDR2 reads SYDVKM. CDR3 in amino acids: CASSLEGLGYEKLFF. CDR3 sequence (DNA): TGTGCCAGCAGTTTGGAGGGTTTAGGTTATGAAAAACTGTTTTTT.

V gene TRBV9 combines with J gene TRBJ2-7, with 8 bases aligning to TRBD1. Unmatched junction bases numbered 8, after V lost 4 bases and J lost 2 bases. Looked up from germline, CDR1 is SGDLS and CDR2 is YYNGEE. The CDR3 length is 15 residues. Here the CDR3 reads CASSLGTGKTYEQYF. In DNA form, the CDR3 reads TGTGCCAGCAGCTTGGGGACAGGCAAAACCTACGAGCAGTACTTC.

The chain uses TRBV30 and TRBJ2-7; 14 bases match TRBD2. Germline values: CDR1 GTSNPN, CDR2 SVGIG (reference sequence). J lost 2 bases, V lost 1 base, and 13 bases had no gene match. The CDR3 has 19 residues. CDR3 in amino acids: CAWSGGTSGSLVSPYEQYF. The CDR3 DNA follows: TGTGCCTGGAGTGGGGGGACTAGCGGGAGCTTGGTTTCCCCCTACGAGCAGTACTTC.

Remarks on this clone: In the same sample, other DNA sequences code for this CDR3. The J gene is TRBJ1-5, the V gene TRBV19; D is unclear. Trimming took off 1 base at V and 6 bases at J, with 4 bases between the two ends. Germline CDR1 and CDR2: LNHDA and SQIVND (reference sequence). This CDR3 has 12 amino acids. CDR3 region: CASSIAGQPQHF. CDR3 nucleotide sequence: TGTGCCAGTAGTATAGCTGGTCAGCCCCAGCATTTT.

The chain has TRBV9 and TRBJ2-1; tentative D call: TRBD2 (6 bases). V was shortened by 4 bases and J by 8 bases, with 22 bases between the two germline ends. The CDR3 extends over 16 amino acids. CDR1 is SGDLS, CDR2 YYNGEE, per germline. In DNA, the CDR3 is TGTGCCAGCAGCCTGTGGGGGGAACCCAAGCTGGATGAGCAGTTCTTC. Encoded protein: CASSLWGEPKLDEQFF.

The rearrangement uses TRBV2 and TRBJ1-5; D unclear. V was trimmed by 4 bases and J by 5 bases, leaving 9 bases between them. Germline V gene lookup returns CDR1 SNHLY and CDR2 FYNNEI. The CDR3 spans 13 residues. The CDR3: CASSVWLDQPQHF. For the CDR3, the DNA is TGTGCCAGCAGTGTTTGGCTAGATCAGCCCCAGCATTTT.

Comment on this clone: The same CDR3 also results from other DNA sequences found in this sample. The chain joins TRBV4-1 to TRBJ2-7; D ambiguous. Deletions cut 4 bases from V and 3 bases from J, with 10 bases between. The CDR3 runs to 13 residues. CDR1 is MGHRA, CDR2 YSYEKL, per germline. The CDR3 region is CASSPRGGYEQYF. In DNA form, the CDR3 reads TGCGCCAGCAGCCCGAGAGGTGGCTACGAGCAGTACTTC.

The CDR3 sequence is CASSEWETQYF. CDR3 DNA sequence: TGTGCCAGCAGTGAGTGGGAGACCCAGTACTTC. This chain uses TRBV25-1 with TRBJ2-5; D is uncertain. Germline V gene sequence: CDR1 MGHDK, CDR2 SYGVNS. The CDR3 is made up of 11 amino acids. Trimming stripped 3 bases from V and 5 bases from J, with 4 bases between.

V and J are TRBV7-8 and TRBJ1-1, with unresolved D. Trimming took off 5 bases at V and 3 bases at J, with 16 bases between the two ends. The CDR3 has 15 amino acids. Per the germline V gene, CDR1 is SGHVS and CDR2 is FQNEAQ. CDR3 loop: CASSKTSWGDTEAFF. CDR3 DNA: TGTGCCAGCAGCAAAACTTCCTGGGGTGACACTGAAGCTTTCTTT.

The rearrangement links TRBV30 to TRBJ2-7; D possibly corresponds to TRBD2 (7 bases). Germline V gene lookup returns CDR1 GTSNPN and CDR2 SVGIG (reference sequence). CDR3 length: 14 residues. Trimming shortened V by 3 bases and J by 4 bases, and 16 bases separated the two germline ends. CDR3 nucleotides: TGTGCCTGGAGGATCAAGGGAGGGGGATACGAGCAGTACTTC. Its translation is CAWRIKGGGYEQYF.

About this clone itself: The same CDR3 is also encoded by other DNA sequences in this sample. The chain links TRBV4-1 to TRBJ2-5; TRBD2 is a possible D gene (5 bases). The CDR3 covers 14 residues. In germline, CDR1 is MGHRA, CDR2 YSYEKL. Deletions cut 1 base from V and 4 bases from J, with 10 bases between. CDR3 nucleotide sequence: TGCGCCAGCAGCCAAGCCCGGGGTGGAGAGACCCAGTACTTC. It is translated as CASSQARGGETQYF.

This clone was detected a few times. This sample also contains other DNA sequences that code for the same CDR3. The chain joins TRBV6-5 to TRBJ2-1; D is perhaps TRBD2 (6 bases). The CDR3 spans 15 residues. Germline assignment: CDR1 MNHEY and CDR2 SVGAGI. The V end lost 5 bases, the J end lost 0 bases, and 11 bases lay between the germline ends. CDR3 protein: CASSISGSSYNEQFF. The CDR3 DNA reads TGTGCCAGCAGTATTAGCGGAAGCTCCTACAATGAGCAGTTCTTC.

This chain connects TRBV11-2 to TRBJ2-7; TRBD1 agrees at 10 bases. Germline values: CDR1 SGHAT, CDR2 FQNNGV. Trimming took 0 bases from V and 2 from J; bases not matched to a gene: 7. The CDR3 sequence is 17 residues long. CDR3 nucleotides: TGTGCCAGCAGCTTAGATATGGGGACAGGGGCCCCCTACGAGCAGTACTTC. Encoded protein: CASSLDMGTGAPYEQYF.

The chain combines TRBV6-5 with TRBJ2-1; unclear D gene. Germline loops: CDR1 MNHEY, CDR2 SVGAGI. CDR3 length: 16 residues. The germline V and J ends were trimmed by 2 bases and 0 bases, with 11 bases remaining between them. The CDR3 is CASSYRVSSSYNEQFF. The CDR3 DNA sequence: TGTGCCAGCAGTTACAGGGTTTCGAGCTCCTACAATGAGCAGTTCTTC.

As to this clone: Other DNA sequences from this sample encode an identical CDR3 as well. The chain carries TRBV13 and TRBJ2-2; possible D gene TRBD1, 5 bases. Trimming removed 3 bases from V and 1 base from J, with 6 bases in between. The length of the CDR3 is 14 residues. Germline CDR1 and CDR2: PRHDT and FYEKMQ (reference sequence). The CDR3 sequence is CASSFDRNTGELFF. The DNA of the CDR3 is TGTGCCAGCAGCTTTGACAGGAACACCGGGGAGCTGTTTTTT.